This paragraph reports one T cell receptor beta chain. Methods used by the authors: Reference gene primer amplification in the assay estimated nucleated cell counts. Clones were sequenced by immunoSEQ multiplex PCR, and TCRdb holds only the in-frame ones, with some missing. D and trimming come from the DNA, and the V and J calls and clone size come from that table. Here the sample spans under 150,000 clones, 85% being singletons. This record comes from a study of blood T cell repertoires in COVID-19. Study-level information: The United States, Italy and Spain provided the acute and convalescent COVID-19 samples. In each case, the material was cDNA or gDNA derived from T cells, B-cell-depleted T cells, or PBMCs.

V lost 7 bases to trimming and J lost 6 bases, with 15 bases between them. The germline CDR1 and CDR2 sequences are SQVTM and ANQGSEA. The CDR3 totals 13 residues. The gene calls are TRBV29-1 and TRBJ1-4; D remains ambiguous. This TCR derives from a human donor in a cohort sampled during active COVID-19. The sample taken for sequencing was peripheral blood. CDR3 region: CSAGLATDEKLFF. The CDR3 region has the DNA TGCAGCGCGGGATTGGCGACTGATGAAAAACTGTTTTTT.